The 17 T cell receptor beta chains below come from one sample, sequenced in a study of blood T cell repertoires in COVID-19. Clones were read by immunoSEQ multiplex PCR, and TCRdb kept only the in-frame ones, dropping some. The sample lists 200,000 to 300,000 clones, approximately 80% occurring once. The sample taken for sequencing was peripheral blood. These receptors all stem from a woman aged 18 to 35 with acute or convalescent COVID-19.

The chain uses TRBV4-1 and TRBJ1-6, with 7 bases matching TRBD1. Germline V CDR1 and CDR2: MGHRA, YSYEKL. This CDR3 is 19 amino acids long. V lost 0 bases and J lost 3; bases outside the gene matches: 11. Here the CDR3 reads CASSQDHRRGQVYNSPLHF. DNA for the CDR3: TGCGCCAGCAGCCAAGATCATAGAAGGGGGCAGGTCTATAATTCACCCCTCCACTTT.

The V and J genes are TRBV18 and TRBJ2-6; the D is unclear. Per germline, CDR1 KGHSH and CDR2 LQKENI. The CDR3 extends over 17 amino acids. V dropped 3 bases and J dropped 0 bases, with 12 bases sitting between them. CDR3 sequence reads: CASSPYDIDSGANVLTF. The CDR3 nucleotides read TGTGCCAGCTCACCGTACGACATCGACTCTGGGGCCAACGTCCTGACTTTC.

The genes are TRBV6-5 and TRBJ2-7; 7 bases fit TRBD1. V lost 6 bases to trimming and J lost 3 bases; unmatched junction nucleotides: 8. CDR3 length: 14 amino acids. From germline, CDR1 is MNHEY and CDR2 SVGAGI. The CDR3: CASRDRTGIYEQYF. CDR3 DNA sequence: TGTGCCAGCAGAGACCGGACAGGAATCTACGAGCAGTACTTC.

The sample holds one count of this clone. V is TRBV6-5 and J is TRBJ1-1; TRBD1 matches at 8 bases. V lost 4 bases and J lost 2; bases outside the gene matches: 9. CDR3 size: 16 residues. Germline CDR1 reads MNHEY; CDR2 reads SVGAGI. CDR3 sequence reads: CASSSPSTGDNTEAFF. CDR3 nucleotides: TGTGCCAGCAGTTCCCCCTCGACAGGGGACAACACTGAAGCTTTCTTT.

The V gene is TRBV10-3, the J gene TRBJ1-6; 7 bases align to TRBD1. Germline trimming cut 2 bases from V and 5 bases from J; bases unmatched to any gene: 6. The length of the CDR3 is 16 residues. CDR1 and CDR2 (germline): ENHRY, SYGVKD. DNA for the CDR3: TGTGCCATCAGTGAGCCGGACAGGAACAATAATTCACCCCTCCACTTT. Its protein is CAISEPDRNNNSPLHF.

V is TRBV5-1 and J is TRBJ2-1, with 12 bases lining up with TRBD2. V trimming: 5 bases; J trimming: 8 bases; junction bases outside the gene matches: 11. The CDR3 covers 16 residues. Per germline, CDR1 SGHRS and CDR2 YFSETQ. Here the CDR3 DNA reads TGCGCCAGCAGATGGACTAGCGGGACCTTCTGGGATGAGCAGTTCTTC. This sequence encodes CASRWTSGTFWDEQFF.

This chain joins TRBV4-3 and TRBJ2-7; 9 bases fit TRBD2. The CDR3 sequence is 15 residues long. The germline V gene has CDR1 LGHNA and CDR2 YSLEER. V shed 4 bases and J 7 bases; nucleotides not matched to a gene: 11. The DNA for the CDR3 is TGCGCCAGCAGCCGAAACTTAGCGGGAGCGGGGGAGCAGTACTTC. Translation gives CASSRNLAGAGEQYF.

This chain links TRBV24-1 with TRBJ2-7, with D possibly TRBD2 on 5 matching bases. Trimming left V 5 bases short and J 0 bases short, with 7 bases between. Per germline, CDR1 KGHDR and CDR2 SFDVKD. The length of the CDR3 is 13 residues. DNA of the CDR3: TGTGCCACCAGTGCTGCGGGCTCCTACGAGCAGTACTTC. It translates to CATSAAGSYEQYF.

The chain links TRBV10-2 to TRBJ2-7; 7 nucleotides match TRBD1. This CDR3 spans 15 amino acids. Losses at the gene ends were 6 bases for V and 3 bases for J; bases not matched to a gene: 11. The germline V gene encodes CDR1 WSHSY and CDR2 SAAADI. The CDR3 region is CASSGTVSGFYEQYF. The CDR3 DNA reads TGCGCCAGCAGCGGGACAGTCTCGGGATTCTACGAGCAGTACTTC.

The rearrangement joins TRBV15 to TRBJ1-4, with a weak D call TRBD1 (6 bases). Per the germline V gene, CDR1 is LNHNV and CDR2 is YYDKDF (reference sequence). CDR3 length: 15 amino acids. V was clipped by 7 bases and J by 0 bases, with 12 bases between them. DNA for the CDR3: TGTGCCACCACCGAGGGGGAGCCAACTAATGAAAAACTGTTTTTT. It yields the protein CATTEGEPTNEKLFF.

This clone was detected only a few times. In nucleotides, the CDR3 is TGTGCCAGCCGTCCGGGGGAAGGAGAAAAACTGTTTTTT. The encoded protein is CASRPGEGEKLFF. The chain employs TRBV6-6 and TRBJ1-4, with D possibly matching TRBD1 (5 bases). Germline V gene sequence: CDR1 MNHNY, CDR2 SVGAGI (reference sequence). The V end was cut by 8 bases, the J end by 8 bases, with 15 bases between. CDR3 length: 13 amino acids.

As for this clone: At the DNA level, this CDR3 is encoded by other sequences in the same sample as well. This sequence joins TRBV18 and TRBJ2-2; maybe TRBD2 (7 bases). Germline V gives CDR1 KGHSH, CDR2 LQKENI. The CDR3 has 16 residues. The V end lost 0 bases, the J end lost 2 bases, and 10 bases lay between the germline ends. The CDR3 nucleotides read TGTGCCAGCTCACCACCGACGGGGGGCAACACCGGGGAGCTGTTTTTT. It translates to CASSPPTGGNTGELFF.

This chain connects TRBV13 to TRBJ1-2; TRBD1 matches 7 bases. J gave up 2 bases and V 5 bases, and 23 bases lay outside the gene matches. This CDR3 contains 20 residues. Germline CDR1 PRHDT, CDR2 FYEKMQ (reference sequence). The CDR3 coding sequence is TGTGCCAGCAGCATACAGGGAAGGACAGGCGGAAGTGGTCTAAACTATGGCTACACCTTC. This encodes CASSIQGRTGGSGLNYGYTF.

The V call is TRBV11-2, the J call TRBJ1-1, with D possibly matching TRBD1 (5 bases). CDR3 length: 14 amino acids. In germline, CDR1 is SGHAT, CDR2 FQNNGV. V was clipped by 5 bases and J by 4 bases, with 14 bases between them. The CDR3 sequence is CASSPFLGGTEAFF. CDR3 in DNA: TGTGCCAGCAGCCCTTTTTTGGGGGGCACTGAAGCTTTCTTT.

The chain joins TRBV7-2 to TRBJ2-7, with D possibly being TRBD2 (5 bases). Per germline, CDR1 SGHTA and CDR2 FQGNSA. V dropped 5 bases and J dropped 6 bases, with 17 bases sitting between them. The CDR3 is 14 amino acids. The DNA for the CDR3 is TGTGCCAGCAGCCAAACGAGGGCCGCGGGCGAGCAGTACTTC. Its translation is CASSQTRAAGEQYF.

The V and J genes are TRBV7-2 and TRBJ1-1; possibly TRBD1 for D (5 bases). V lost 2 bases and J lost 4, with 17 bases in between. Germline lookup yields CDR1 SGHTA and CDR2 FQGNSA. The CDR3 has 16 amino acids. CDR3 bases: TGTGCCAGCAGCTTACAAAGGACGGAAAGGGGCACTGAAGCTTTCTTT. Its protein product is CASSLQRTERGTEAFF.

V gene TRBV5-6 combines with J gene TRBJ1-4; TRBD1 is a possible D gene (6 bases). The CDR3 length is 15 residues. Germline lookup yields CDR1 SGHDT and CDR2 YYEEEE. V shed 0 bases and J shed 4 bases, with 10 bases lying between them. DNA for the CDR3: TGTGCCAGCAGCTTGGAATTACAGGGTAATGAAAAACTGTTTTTT. It codes for CASSLELQGNEKLFF.